This T cell receptor beta chain was identified during a study of cytomegalovirus exposure and HLA in healthy donors (dated 2017 in TCRdb). As for the study more broadly: An earlier analysis of around 600 of the donors reported 250 to 350 Gb of sequence data and about 100 million unique TCR beta sequences from some 180 million T cells. About 320 gigabases of sequencing data and tens of millions of unique TCR sequences were included in an early release covering under 650 HLA-typed donors. Of the approximately 400 genotyped donors, approximately 81% were placed in the genetic ancestry cluster associated with self-reported Caucasian donors. The study aimed to test whether cataloging public T cell receptors could reveal signatures of past pathogen exposure. The T cell repertoires of roughly 660 subjects were profiled by immunosequencing and related to cytomegalovirus serostatus. Besides the first cohort of around 700 subjects, a separate validation cohort made up of 120 different subjects was used. High-throughput TCR immunosequencing, statistical association of individual TCRs with disease status, and machine learning were combined to predict cytomegalovirus infection status. A later analysis re-examined previously published TCR beta repertoires from 610 or so donors and added high-resolution HLA genotyping to investigate patterns of TCR occurrence. Rather than drawing on any new phenotypic data, the later analysis identified candidate immune exposures from TCR beta sequences and the way those sequences occurred across donors. An earlier analysis of some 500 of the donors applied high-throughput TCR beta sequencing to assess whether each TCR beta V gene segment acted as functional or pseudogenic. Alongside the repertoire data, information on donor age, sex, ethnicity and CMV serostatus was compiled. A later genetic analysis used genome-wide SNP genotypes for about 60% of the roughly 700 donors, treating that subset as a discovery cohort. All discovery cohort repertoires had been generated using a single sequencing platform. HLA typing included class I and class II loci at four-digit resolution. The number of donors typed differed by locus, with about 629-630 for A, B, C, DRB1 and DQB1, around 500 for DQA1, over 600 for DPA1, and some 450 for DPB1. Because of strong linkage in the cohort, roughly five DR-DQ haplotypes were treated as single units for association and clustering. Among a few hundred genotyped donors of the cohort, an average of approximately 240,000 unique TCR beta nucleotide sequences were sequenced per donor, about a sixth of them non-productive. The investigation overall reported the following: The cohort was sequenced for TCR beta chains only, and without alpha or paired-chain data the features that could be detected were limited. A later analysis found that HLA-associated TCR beta chains were more clonally expanded and had lower generation probabilities than equally common non-associated chains. Strong co-occurrence of HLA alleles, especially DR and DQ, made assigning TCR associations to individual alleles difficult. In vitro tests confirmed that a few of the cytomegalovirus-associated TCR beta chains recognize cytomegalovirus antigens. Broadly in line with IMGT annotations, most TCR beta V segments showed up in productive rearrangements about 87% or about 30% of the time in an earlier analysis of around 550 of the donors. Because some donors lacked HLA typing at each locus, the association tests relied only on the typed subset. The classifier was reported to diagnose cytomegalovirus status with high specificity and sensitivity in both the original cohort and the validation cohort. In a later analysis, the rate of TCR association differed among HLA loci, with DRB1 alleles having the most associated TCRs and HLA-C alleles having the fewest. Roughly uniform sequencing depth across donors was assumed in presence/absence analyses, although this assumption may not hold. The study listed 150 to 200 TCR beta chains as associated with cytomegalovirus. According to a later analysis, most CMV-associated TCR beta chains appeared to be HLA-restricted, and the HLA associations seemed to be driven largely by CMV exposure. According to a later analysis, parvovirus B19, influenza, CMV and Epstein-Barr virus appeared linked to several top co-occurrence clusters. Correlated functional status among segregating V segments might reflect linkage disequilibrium, but an unknown experimental factor could not be ruled out. The authors suggested that the approach could potentially be generalized to other disease states and immunological phenotypes. The only immune exposure information available for the cohort was CMV serostatus. A further reported finding was that TCR beta sequences accurately predicted the HLA-A and HLA-B alleles for most subjects in the first cohort. Most TCR sequences were seen in very few donors, while some public TCRs were found in many individuals. Specific HLA alleles were associated with more than 15,000 TCR beta sequences at a false discovery rate of 0.05 in a later analysis. An association between a missense DCLRE1C variant and V-gene and J-gene trimming of TCR beta chains was found in a later genetic analysis and replicated in an independent cohort. The earlier analysis of 587 of the donors excluded around 17 rarely observed V segments, including chromosome 9 orphons, because counts were too low. Some IMGT-functional V segments, including TRBV6-2 and TRBV6-3, could not be distinguished by the 87-base-pair reads and were therefore excluded. The sequencing pipeline was judged likely to have produced a cluster of highly shared sequence variants as a technical artifact. Compared with the approximately 700-donor mean, donors in an Asian-associated ancestry cluster had fewer N-insertions in productive TCRs, according to a later genetic analysis.

The cohort was made up of approximately 670 healthy bone marrow donors. At the time of sampling, every cohort member was nominally healthy, though immune exposures that went unrecorded were likely present. The donor was CMV seropositive and belonged to the group of 250 to 300 seropositive cohort members. Each donor provided a peripheral blood sample, and peripheral blood mononuclear cells were used for TCR beta sequencing. Genomic DNA extraction from the blood cell samples was performed with the Qiagen DNeasy Blood Extraction Kit. The library relied on the immunoSEQ multiplex PCR assay. A mixture of 60 forward primers for TCR Vbeta segments and 13 reverse primers for TCR Jbeta segments was used in the multiplex PCR. Amplification of the CDR3 region of rearranged TCR beta genes was performed with a multiplex PCR assay on genomic DNA. The Illumina HiSeq System was used to sequence the amplified TCR beta libraries as 87-base-pair reads. Per the authors' processing: In a later analysis, tens of millions of unique TCR beta chains were counted across the 666 repertoires, and around 10 million of these chains were shared by at least two donors. To remove PCR and sequencing errors, raw reads were error-corrected and collapsed into unique sequences using a nearest-neighbor algorithm that merged closely related sequences. To assign V, D and J gene segments, CDR3 sequences were aligned to IMGT reference sequences. For a sequence to be retained, a match of at least six nucleotides to both a V gene segment and a J gene segment was required. A rearrangement was called productive if the CDR3 had no stop codons and remained in frame with V and J, and every other rearrangement was called non-productive. CDR3 was defined by IMGT convention, running from the second conserved V-encoded cysteine to the conserved J-encoded phenylalanine. The earlier analysis of roughly 590 of the donors excluded any sequence lacking an unambiguous match to a single V gene segment. In an earlier analysis of some 590 of the donors, a V segment was called functional when productive rearrangements were above 56.7%, and segregating when the standard deviation between donors exceeded 5%. To diagnose cytomegalovirus status from the catalog of TCR beta chain sequences, a statistical classification framework was built. A later analysis assigned V and J genes by comparing TCR nucleotide sequences with IMGT/GENE-DB human TR gene sequences. A later analysis assigned CDR3 sequences and most-parsimonious VDJ recombination scenarios with the TCRdist pipeline. In a later analysis, each TCR beta chain was defined by its CDR3 amino acid sequence together with its V-gene family, and reads lacking a unique V-gene family were excluded. To address suspected cross-contamination and a sequencing artifact, a later analysis removed 450 to 700 highly shared, low-generation-probability nucleotide sequences. For each public chain, a later analysis derived a clonal expansion index from normalized ranks of inferred template counts within each repertoire. A later analysis computed generation probabilities with a VDJ recombination model fitted to out-of-frame rearrangements, and checked the results against IGoR. A later analysis scored TCR-TCR, TCR-HLA and TCR-CMV co-occurrence with hypergeometric tests, applying a repertoire-size bias correction to TCR pairs. In a later analysis, false discovery rates were estimated by permuting HLA or CMV assignments 20 times. A later analysis grouped co-occurring TCRs with DBSCAN, adding TCRdist sequence similarity when clustering within HLA-allele-positive subsets. Co-occurrence clustering excluded repertoires with fewer than 30,000 or more than 120,000 public chains, plus five with anomalous nucleotide sharing. Drawn from immuneACCESS, this table holds only the in-frame rearrangements with V and J called that TCRdb kept. Clones are partly lost; checked studies trace under half to an unresolved V gene and leave the rest unexplained. That table is the source of V, J and clone size, and D and trimming were worked out from the DNA. Across this sample there are about 120,000 clones, with about three quarters seen only once. The top ten constitute approximately 30% of the sample.

Remarks on this clone: The clone's antigen remains unknown. One base away there is no much larger clone; base qualities are not given.

The CDR3 has 14 amino acids, counting the end cysteine and phenylalanine. This entry keeps only the CDR3 DNA: 42 bases, framed from base 1. Looking up the germline V gene yields CDR1 MDHEN and CDR2 SYDVKM. Here V drops 6 bases and J drops 5 bases, and the junction holds 9 bases not matched to any gene. The sequenced sample consisted of PBMCs. The sequence was obtained from a man in his 60s in good health and CMV-seropositive. The chain was built from TRBV28 and TRBJ1-1; the central 7 bases match TRBD1. The sequenced DNA is TGTGCCAGCAGCCCACCAGGGGGTATGACTGAAGCTTTCTTT. Its protein is CASSPPGGMTEAFF.